This T cell receptor (beta chain) was found in a study of cytomegalovirus exposure and HLA in healthy donors. Whole-study findings and limits: Later analysis identified several of the most significant clusters that appeared linked to common viral pathogens. Judged likely to be a sequencing artifact was a cluster of highly shared sequence variants.

Healthy bone marrow donors made up the donors. Donors were nominally healthy when sampled, though unrecorded immune exposures were likely. Notes on this clone: What it binds is not known.

Trimming removed 4 bases from V and 3 bases from J; junction bases left unmatched: 5. CDR1 is SGHRS, CDR2 YFSETQ, per germline. CDR3 length: 16 residues. In the PCR, 60 Vbeta and 13 Jbeta primers were used. The method was immunoSEQ multiplex PCR; TCRdb's version includes in-frame clones alone and lacks a portion of them. Among about 190,000 clones listed, over 60% were seen once. The sequence came from a man in his thirties or forties in good health and CMV-seropositive. This chain connects TRBV5-1 to TRBJ2-1; 12 positions match TRBD2. Sample: PBMCs. The chain's CDR3 is CASSDGLAGIYNEQFF. DNA of the CDR3: TGCGCCAGCAGCGACGGACTAGCGGGGATCTACAATGAGCAGTTCTTC.